The 10 T cell receptor beta chains in this list originate from one sample, sequenced in a study of CD8+CD57+ T cells in acquired aplastic anemia. The template used for profiling TCR beta VDJ and CDR3 was genomic DNA. Via MiXCR, TCRdb re-called the reads, giving one row per CDR3 protein. The sample has about 180,000 distinct CDR3 sequences, roughly 65% seen once; the top ten hold more than 40%. Patients selected for sequencing had displayed CD8+CD57+ cell expansion by flow cytometry. The sample consisted of sorted CD4+, CD8+, or CD8+CD57+ T cells (not recorded which) from PBMCs. The receptors come from a human donor with aplastic anemia.

This clonotype was detected ten times or more. The chain couples TRBV7-9 to TRBJ1-5; 9 bases fit TRBD1. V shed 4 bases and J 5 bases; nucleotides not matched to a gene: 3. The CDR3 consists of 14 residues. Germline V lookup: CDR1 SEHNR, CDR2 FQNEAQ (reference sequence). The CDR3 DNA reads TGTGCCAGCAGCTCGGGACAGGGACATCAGCCCCAGCATTTT. Protein: CASSSGQGHQPQHF.

In this sample, this clonotype turned up once. This chain uses TRBV7-4 with TRBJ1-6, with TRBD1 matching 10 bases. V lost 1 base to trimming and J lost 10 bases; unmatched junction nucleotides: 4. Germline V lookup: CDR1 SGHVT, CDR2 SQSDAQ. The CDR3 loop spans 15 amino acids. CDR3 in DNA: TGTGCCAGCAGCTTAGAGACAGGGGGCAAATCACCCCTCCACTTT. The encoded protein is CASSLETGGKSPLHF.

This chain connects TRBV29-1 to TRBJ2-7; D may be TRBD1 (6 bases). The CDR3 totals 13 residues. In germline, CDR1 is SQVTM, CDR2 ANQGSEA. V gave up 4 bases and J gave up 3 bases, with 13 bases separating them. The CDR3 coding sequence is TGCAGCGTTGGAACGGACAGCGGCTACGAGCAGTACTTC. It encodes CSVGTDSGYEQYF.

The chain uses TRBV19 and TRBJ1-1, with D tentatively TRBD1 (6 bases). The CDR3 loop spans 13 amino acids. CDR1 and CDR2 from the germline V gene are LNHDA and SQIVND (reference sequence). V was pared by 6 bases and J by 1 base, with 9 bases between. CDR3 in DNA: TGTGCCAGTAGAAGACAGGAGAACACTGAAGCTTTCTTT. Translation gives CASRRQENTEAFF.

The rearrangement joins TRBV12-5 to TRBJ1-1; D call uncertain. CDR3 length: 13 residues. V was cut by 2 bases and J by 4 bases, with 8 bases left in between. CDR1 and CDR2 from the germline V gene are LGHNT and FRNRAP. DNA of the CDR3: TGTGCTAGTGGTTTGAGGGAGGGCACTGAAGCTTTCTTT. It translates to CASGLREGTEAFF.

This clonotype showed up just once. A much more abundant neighbour one base away suggests this may be a read error. The chain is built from TRBV7-3 and TRBJ2-7, with D tentatively TRBD2 (5 bases). This CDR3 spans 13 amino acids. Trimming cost V 8 bases and J 1 base, with 12 bases left between them. Germline V gives CDR1 SGHTA, CDR2 FQGTGA. The CDR3: CASGPRASYEQYF. Written as DNA, the CDR3 is TGTGCCAGCGGCCCGCGGGCTTCCTACGAGCAGTACTTC.

The chain joins TRBV20-1 to TRBJ2-5, with 7 bases that match TRBD2. Germline V CDR1 and CDR2: DFQATT, SNEGSKA (reference sequence). The ends lost 1 base at V and 3 bases at J; junction bases unmatched: 11. The CDR3 runs 16 residues. CDR3 in amino acids: CSARVPGSGTKETQYF. CDR3 sequence (DNA): TGCAGTGCTAGAGTCCCGGGGAGCGGGACGAAAGAGACCCAGTACTTC.

The CDR3 bases are TGTGCCAGCAGCGTATACCGGGACACCTCCTACGAGCAGTACTTC. It specifies CASSVYRDTSYEQYF. This chain uses TRBV7-9 with TRBJ2-7; D possibly corresponds to TRBD1 (6 bases). Germline loops: CDR1 SEHNR, CDR2 FQNEAQ (reference sequence). V dropped 5 bases and J dropped 0 bases, with 14 bases sitting between them. CDR3 size: 15 residues. Combining the CDR3 with reference TRBV7-9 and TRBJ2-7 gives the whole variable domain DTGVSQNPRHKITKRGQNVTFRCDPISEHNRLYWYRQTLGQGPEFLTYFQNEAQLEKSRLLSDRFSAERPKGSFSTLEIQRTEQGDSAMYLCASSVYRDTSYEQYFGPGTRLTVT.

This clonotype showed up many times. V and J are TRBV12-3 or TRBV12-4 and TRBJ1-3; D not resolved. Deletions cut 3 bases from V and 3 bases from J, with 6 bases between. This CDR3 contains 13 residues. The CDR3 protein is CASSFLLGNTIYF. The CDR3 DNA reads as TGTGCCAGCAGTTTCTTACTTGGAAACACCATATATTTT.

V usage is TRBV5-5 and J usage is TRBJ1-2; D unresolved. V lost 4 bases and J lost 3, with 7 bases in between. The CDR3 is 12 residues long. Germline CDR1 SGHKS, CDR2 YYEKEE (reference sequence). The chain's CDR3 is CASSIRHYGYTF. CDR3 in DNA: TGTGCCAGCAGCATCCGCCACTATGGCTACACCTTC.